The 27 T cell receptor beta chains below come from one sample, sequenced in a study of blood T cell repertoires in COVID-19. Some clones are missing from TCRdb's copy, which holds only in-frame ones; the method was immunoSEQ multiplex PCR. The sample yields hundreds of thousands of clones, about 87% seen once. The source material was PBMCs or T cells enriched from blood (not recorded which). Receptors were obtained from a woman aged 45-65 years who had recovered from COVID-19.

This clone was seen a handful of times. V usage is TRBV7-2 and J usage is TRBJ1-1; 7 positions match TRBD1. The CDR3 extends over 16 amino acids. J gave up 5 bases and V 6 bases, and 15 bases lay outside the gene matches. From germline, CDR1 is SGHTA and CDR2 FQGNSA. CDR3 region: CASRERGRVRETEAFF. The CDR3 DNA follows: TGTGCCAGCAGGGAGAGGGGGCGGGTTAGAGAAACTGAAGCTTTCTTT.

This clone showed up just once. The CDR3 DNA reads TGTGCCAGCAGCCAAGGTTTACTAGCGGGAGTGACAGAGACCCAGTACTTC. This sequence encodes CASSQGLLAGVTETQYF. The gene calls are TRBV14 and TRBJ2-5; 11 nucleotides line up with TRBD2. Per the germline V gene, CDR1 is SGHDN and CDR2 is FVKESK. V was clipped by 1 base and J by 4 bases; unmatched bases: 8. The CDR3 has 17 amino acids.

V is TRBV9 and J is TRBJ2-1; TRBD1 might be the D (6 bases). V was clipped by 0 bases and J by 8 bases, with 12 bases between them. The CDR3 runs to 14 residues. The germline V gene encodes CDR1 SGDLS and CDR2 YYNGEE. CDR3 sequence: CASSVARGFHEQFF. CDR3 DNA: TGTGCCAGCAGCGTAGCTAGGGGGTTCCATGAGCAGTTCTTC.

The genes are TRBV6-5 and TRBJ1-1, with 7 bases aligning to TRBD1. The CDR3 spans 14 residues. J gave up 10 bases and V 8 bases, and 16 bases lay outside the gene matches. Germline CDR1 reads MNHEY; CDR2 reads SVGAGI. The DNA for the CDR3 is TGTGCCAGCTCCGCGCCGGGACAGAGTTTTGTAGCTTTCTTT. Its translation: CASSAPGQSFVAFF.

This chain connects TRBV2 to TRBJ1-6; 7 bases are shared with TRBD1. The V gene end was trimmed by 4 bases and the J gene end by 7 bases; junction bases not matched to a gene: 7. This CDR3 has 15 residues. Germline CDR1 is SNHLY and CDR2 is FYNNEI. CDR3 residues: CASSGETGLNSPLHF. The CDR3 DNA sequence: TGTGCCAGCAGTGGAGAGACAGGGTTGAATTCACCCCTCCACTTT.

This clone was recorded a few times. The V and J genes are TRBV5-8 and TRBJ2-5; tentative D call: TRBD1 (5 bases). Germline-derived CDR1 and CDR2 are SGHTS and YDEGEE. The CDR3 sequence is 12 residues long. Trimming removed 1 base from V and 9 bases from J, with 10 bases in between. CDR3 in amino acids: CASSLMGLAQYF. The CDR3 nucleotides read TGTGCCAGCAGCTTGATGGGGCTGGCCCAGTACTTC. The whole variable domain, remainder taken from reference TRBV5-8 and TRBJ2-5, is EAGVTQSPTHLIKTRGQQATLRCSPISGHTSVYWYQQALGLGLQFLLWYDEGEERNRGNFPPRFSGRQFPNYSSELNVNALELEDSALYLCASSLMGLAQYFGPGTRLLVL.

This sequence joins TRBV19 and TRBJ2-6; 11 bases are a match to TRBD1. Germline CDR1 and CDR2: LNHDA and SQIVND (reference sequence). The CDR3 has 17 residues. Trimming removed 8 bases from V and 0 bases from J; junction bases left unmatched: 6. The CDR3 sequence: CASHEGTGGSGANVLTF. CDR3 sequence (DNA): TGTGCCAGTCATGAGGGGACAGGGGGCTCTGGGGCCAACGTCCTGACTTTC.

This clone was seen only once. J is TRBJ1-6 and V is TRBV2; D call uncertain. The germline CDR1 and CDR2 sequences are SNHLY and FYNNEI. Trimming removed 4 bases at V and 6 bases at J, with 13 bases between. This CDR3 comprises 15 residues. The CDR3 DNA reads TGTGCCAGCAGTGCGGGATCCGGGGTTAATTCACCCCTCCACTTT. The encoded protein is CASSAGSGVNSPLHF.

DNA of the CDR3: TGTGCCAGCAGTCGACAGCCTAACTATGGCTACACCTTC. Amino acid sequence: CASSRQPNYGYTF. The genes are TRBV2 and TRBJ1-2; D is possibly TRBD1 (5 bases). V was cut by 5 bases and J by 0 bases, with 7 bases left in between. CDR3 length: 13 amino acids. From germline, CDR1 is SNHLY and CDR2 FYNNEI.

In this sample, this clone turned up a few times. The genes are TRBV9 and TRBJ2-1, with unresolved D. Trimming took off 3 bases at V and 6 bases at J, with 7 bases between the two ends. This CDR3 has 12 residues. CDR1 and CDR2 from the germline V gene are SGDLS and YYNGEE. CDR3 protein: CASSAVVNEQFF. The CDR3 DNA reads TGTGCCAGCAGCGCCGTAGTCAATGAGCAGTTCTTC.

CDR3: CASSPPGGNIQYF. CDR3 DNA: TGTGCCAGCAGCCCCCCAGGGGGAAACATTCAGTACTTC. The V gene is TRBV5-4, the J gene TRBJ2-4, with 7 nucleotides matching TRBD1. V trimming: 4 bases; J trimming: 6 bases; junction bases outside the gene matches: 4. The CDR3 spans 13 residues. The V gene's germline CDR1 is SGHNT and CDR2 YYREEE (reference sequence).

The chain employs TRBV7-3 and TRBJ2-1; TRBD2 matches at 7 bases. J lost 6 bases, V lost 5 bases, and 10 bases had no gene match. The CDR3 totals 15 residues. The V gene's germline CDR1 is SGHTA and CDR2 FQGTGA. The CDR3 DNA reads TGTGCCAGCAGCCCCAAGCCGGGACTACCCAATGAGCAGTTCTTC. Translated: CASSPKPGLPNEQFF.

The CDR3: CASSVESGSGNTIYF. Here the CDR3 DNA reads TGTGCCAGCAGCGTAGAGTCAGGGTCTGGAAACACCATATATTTT. J is TRBJ1-3 and V is TRBV9; D might be TRBD1 (5 bases). Germline assignment: CDR1 SGDLS and CDR2 YYNGEE. The CDR3 loop spans 15 amino acids. Trimming pared 0 bases from V and 1 base from J, leaving 8 bases between. Combining the CDR3 with reference TRBV9 and TRBJ1-3 gives the whole variable domain DSGVTQTPKHLITATGQRVTLRCSPRSGDLSVYWYQQSLDQGLQFLIQYYNGEERAKGNILERFSAQQFPDLHSELNLSSLELGDSALYFCASSVESGSGNTIYFGEGSWLTVV.

The chain carries TRBV28 and TRBJ2-7; 7 nucleotides agree with TRBD1. After removal of 5 bases from V and 7 bases from J, the junction contained 11 bases not matched to a gene. Germline CDR1 is MDHEN and CDR2 is SYDVKM. The CDR3 length is 14 residues. CDR3 bases: TGTGCCAGCAGTAACAACTACAGGGGCGGAGAGCAGTACTTC. It encodes CASSNNYRGGEQYF.

This clone has just one count. The J gene is TRBJ1-2, the V gene TRBV7-6; D not resolved. The CDR3 runs 13 residues. Germline values: CDR1 SGHVS, CDR2 FNYEAQ. The V end was cut by 3 bases, the J end by 1 base, with 6 bases between. The CDR3 DNA sequence: TGTGCCAGCAGCTTGGCCAGTAACTATGGCTACACCTTC. This sequence encodes CASSLASNYGYTF. Using reference TRBV7-6 and TRBJ1-2 for the parts outside the CDR3, the full variable domain is GAGVSQSPRYKVTKRGQDVALRCDPISGHVSLYWYRQALGQGPEFLTYFNYEAQQDKSGLPNDRFSAERPEGSISTLTIQRTEQRDSAMYRCASSLASNYGYTFGSGTRLTVV.

The chain joins TRBV10-1 to TRBJ1-1; TRBD1 might be the D (6 bases). The V gene lost 0 bases and the J gene lost 4 bases, with 12 bases spanning the gap. Germline CDR1 and CDR2: WNHNN and SYGVQD (reference sequence). The CDR3 is 15 residues long. CDR3 region: CASSESRGLGTEAFF. The CDR3 DNA sequence: TGCGCCAGCAGTGAGTCGAGGGGGTTGGGCACTGAAGCTTTCTTT.

The V call is TRBV4-3, the J call TRBJ2-3, with a weak D call TRBD1 (5 bases). There are 15 residues in the CDR3. Germline CDR1 LGHNA, CDR2 YSLEER. V dropped 0 bases and J dropped 3 bases, with 10 bases sitting between them. Here the CDR3 DNA reads TGCGCCAGCAGCCAAGAAGGGGTAAGGACAGATACGCAGTATTTT. Translating gives CASSQEGVRTDTQYF.

The chain couples TRBV6-6 to TRBJ2-1, with a tentative D call TRBD2 (6 bases). The V end lost 6 bases, the J end lost 1 base, and 10 bases lay between the germline ends. Looked up from germline, CDR1 is MNHNY and CDR2 is SVGAGI (reference sequence). CDR3 length equals 14 residues. CDR3 nucleotides: TGTGCCAGCAGACGGGACTTTTCCTACAATGAGCAGTTCTTC. Its protein is CASRRDFSYNEQFF.

The chain joins TRBV11-2 to TRBJ2-7; no reliable D call. Germline-derived CDR1 and CDR2 are SGHAT and FQNNGV. This CDR3 region has 15 residues. Trimming removed 5 bases from V and 2 bases from J, with 16 bases in between. The CDR3 region has the DNA TGTGCCAGCAGCCGTATAGCCGGTCAGCCCTACGAGCAGTACTTC. Translation: CASSRIAGQPYEQYF.

Here the CDR3 DNA reads TGTGCCAGCAGCTACAGACAGAGCCAAGAGACCCAGTACTTC. Translation: CASSYRQSQETQYF. The rearrangement uses TRBV5-4 and TRBJ2-5, with a tentative D call TRBD1 (5 bases). The CDR3 length is 14 residues. The ends were cut back, 3 bases at V and 1 base at J, with 10 bases in the middle. CDR1 and CDR2 from the germline V gene are SGHNT and YYREEE (reference sequence).

V is TRBV7-8 and J is TRBJ2-5; D not resolved. Trimming removed 0 bases from V and 1 base from J, with 6 bases in between. The CDR3 length is 14 residues. CDR1 SGHVS and CDR2 FQNEAQ come from the germline V gene. The CDR3 sequence is CASSLATGQETQYF. The CDR3 DNA reads TGTGCCAGCAGCTTAGCAACGGGCCAAGAGACCCAGTACTTC. Looking up the rest from reference TRBV7-8 and TRBJ2-5 gives the full variable domain: GAGVSQSPRYKVAKRGQDVALRCDPISGHVSLFWYQQALGQGPEFLTYFQNEAQLDKSGLPSDRFFAERPEGSVSTLKIQRTQQEDSAVYLCASSLATGQETQYFGPGTRLLVL.

The chain combines TRBV20-1 with TRBJ1-5; D is perhaps TRBD1 (6 bases). The CDR3 runs to 15 residues. The V end lost 3 bases, the J end lost 1 base, and 13 bases lay between the germline ends. Germline CDR1 and CDR2: DFQATT and SNEGSKA (reference sequence). The chain's CDR3 is CSASRLGASNQPQHF. The CDR3 DNA follows: TGCAGTGCTAGTAGGTTGGGGGCAAGCAATCAGCCCCAGCATTTT.

The chain joins TRBV28 to TRBJ2-7, with TRBD2 matching 9 bases. The ends lost 4 bases at V and 4 bases at J; junction bases unmatched: 11. This CDR3 contains 16 residues. CDR1 is MDHEN, CDR2 SYDVKM, per germline. CDR3 sequence reads: CASSSGSSGKLYEQYF. The CDR3 DNA is TGTGCCAGCAGTTCGGGGTCTAGCGGGAAATTGTACGAGCAGTACTTC. Drawing the rest from reference TRBV28 and TRBJ2-7, the complete variable domain is DVKVTQSSRYLVKRTGEKVFLECVQDMDHENMFWYRQDPGLGLRLIYFSYDVKMKEKGDIPEGYSVSREKKERFSLILESASTNQTSMYLCASSSGSSGKLYEQYFGPGTRLTVT.

The CDR3 DNA reads TGTGCCAGCAGCCTACTAGCGGGAGTCTCGGGTGAGCAGTTCTTC. Protein product: CASSLLAGVSGEQFF. The rearrangement links TRBV7-3 to TRBJ2-1; 11 bases line up with TRBD2. The CDR3 loop spans 15 amino acids. CDR1 and CDR2 from the germline V gene are SGHTA and FQGTGA. The ends lost 5 bases at V and 9 bases at J; junction bases unmatched: 9.

The genes are TRBV7-3 and TRBJ2-3, with 10 bases aligning to TRBD1. The germline CDR1 and CDR2 sequences are SGHTA and FQGTGA. CDR3 length: 14 residues. The V segment lost 8 bases and the J segment 2 bases; nucleotides outside the gene matches: 4. DNA for the CDR3: TGTGCCAGCTCGGGACAGGGGATCACAGATACGCAGTATTTT. Translation: CASSGQGITDTQYF.

The chain combines TRBV28 with TRBJ1-4; possible D gene TRBD1, 5 bases. V was shortened by 7 bases and J by 0 bases, with 18 bases between the two germline ends. Germline lookup yields CDR1 MDHEN and CDR2 SYDVKM. The CDR3 extends over 17 amino acids. DNA of the CDR3: TGTGCCAGCACCCAAGGAGGGGCCGGAGCAACTAATGAAAAACTGTTTTTT. This codes for CASTQGGAGATNEKLFF.

The chain couples TRBV28 to TRBJ2-7, with 7 bases fitting TRBD1. CDR1 and CDR2 from the germline V gene are MDHEN and SYDVKM. The trim removed 6 bases at V and 2 bases at J, leaving 10 bases unmatched. The CDR3 is 15 residues long. In nucleotides, the CDR3 is TGTGCCAGCAGGTCCCCGACAGGGCGAACCTACGAGCAGTACTTC. Its translation: CASRSPTGRTYEQYF.